The rows below give T cell receptor beta chains drawn from one sample of a study of cytomegalovirus exposure and HLA in healthy donors. Sequencing used immunoSEQ multiplex PCR; TCRdb keeps in-frame clones, though not all of them. The table records about 100,000 clones, 74% of them present only once. Sequencing input: PBMCs. These receptors originate from a man between 45 and 60 years old in good health and CMV-seropositive. Both conserved end residues are part of each CDR3. D genes are given only for firm matches. Some rows have no size entry. The others give once, few or many, or a class for an expanded clone.

size,V,J,D,length,CDR3,DNA
few,TRBV6-1,TRBJ2-7,TRBD1,15,CASSEAGRGIYEQYF,TGTGCCAGCAGTGAAGCGGGCAGGGGGATCTACGAGCAGTACTTC
NA,TRBV21-1,TRBJ1-4,NA,15,CASSARQGRREKLFF,TGTGCCAGCAGCGCCCGACAGGGACGCCGAGAAAAACTGTTTTTT
NA,TRBV5-1,TRBJ1-6,NA,15,CASSLQGAGNSPLHF,TGCGCCAGCAGCTTGCAAGGGGCCGGGAATTCACCCCTCCACTTT
few,TRBV5-1,TRBJ1-1,NA,11,CASRRDTEAFF,TGCGCCAGCAGGAGGGACACTGAAGCTTTCTTT
few,TRBV6-5,TRBJ2-5,NA,14,CASSYRGDQETQYF,TGTGCCAGCAGTTACCGGGGTGACCAAGAGACCCAGTACTTC
NA,TRBV5-4,TRBJ2-3,TRBD2,18,CASSLVRGRPDRTDTQYF,TGTGCCAGCAGCTTGGTTCGCGGGAGGCCTGACCGCACAGATACGCAGTATTTT
NA,TRBV6-4,TRBJ2-7,NA,15,CASSRAAPSSYEQYF,TGTGCCAGCAGTCGAGCGGCGCCCAGCTCCTACGAGCAGTACTTC
NA,TRBV6-5,TRBJ2-7,NA,14,CASTTNREGYEQYF,TGTGCCAGCACCACTAACAGGGAGGGGTACGAGCAGTACTTC
NA,TRBV7-8,TRBJ1-5,TRBD1,13,CASAGTANQPQHF,TGTGCCAGCGCTGGGACAGCCAATCAGCCCCAGCATTTT
NA,TRBV2,TRBJ2-3,NA,14,CASSEGSNTDTQYF,TGTGCCAGCAGTGAGGGCTCTAACACAGATACGCAGTATTTT
NA,TRBV5-1,TRBJ2-3,TRBD2,13,CASSTSGGDTQYF,TGCGCCAGCAGCACTAGCGGGGGAGATACGCAGTATTTT
NA,TRBV5-4,TRBJ2-5,NA,13,CASSSEGRETQYF,TGTGCCAGCAGCTCGGAGGGTCGGGAGACCCAGTACTTC
once,TRBV27,TRBJ2-3,NA,12,CASSSGPGTQYF,TGTGCCAGCAGTTCCGGCCCGGGGACGCAGTATTTT
NA,TRBV29-1,TRBJ2-2,NA,11,CSVRSTGELFF,TGCAGCGTTCGCAGCACCGGGGAGCTGTTTTTT
NA,TRBV4-1,TRBJ1-3,NA,17,CASSRAGLRDQGNTIYF,TGCGCCAGCAGCCGCGCTGGTTTGAGGGATCAAGGAAACACCATATATTTT
once,TRBV7-6,TRBJ1-5,TRBD1,15,CASSLGTGPVSPQHF,TGTGCCAGCAGCTTAGGGACAGGACCTGTGTCGCCCCAGCATTTT
NA,TRBV5-1,TRBJ2-3,NA,16,CASSSGTSSNTDTQYF,TGCGCCAGCAGCTCTGGGACTTCCTCAAATACAGATACGCAGTATTTT
NA,TRBV7-3,TRBJ2-1,TRBD2,12,CASSLGRDEQFF,TGTGCCAGCAGCTTAGGGAGGGATGAGCAGTTCTTC
few,TRBV5-1,TRBJ1-2,NA,13,CASSLRQGYGYTF,TGCGCCAGCAGCTTGAGGCAGGGGTATGGCTACACCTTC
NA,TRBV5-6,TRBJ1-4,TRBD1,14,CASSLLQGYEKLFF,TGTGCCAGCAGCTTGTTACAGGGGTATGAAAAACTGTTTTTT
few,TRBV27,TRBJ2-7,NA,16,CASSLTLGTSSYEQYF,TGTGCCAGCAGTTTAACTCTCGGGACAAGCTCCTACGAGCAGTACTTC
NA,TRBV5-1,TRBJ1-5,TRBD1,14,CASSLTGVGQPQHF,TGCGCCAGCAGCCTTACAGGGGTTGGGCAGCCCCAGCATTTT
NA,TRBV30,TRBJ2-6,NA,13,CAWSRAGANVLTF,TGTGCCTGGAGCCGAGCTGGGGCCAACGTCCTGACTTTC
NA,TRBV5-1,TRBJ1-4,TRBD1,18,CASSLRDRGFGTNEKLFF,TGCGCCAGCAGCTTGAGGGACAGGGGGTTTGGGACTAATGAAAAACTGTTTTTT
NA,TRBV23-1,TRBJ2-7,TRBD2,16,CASSPPGLASSYEQYF,TGCGCCAGCAGTCCTCCGGGACTAGCGAGCTCCTACGAGCAGTACTTC
NA,TRBV21-1,TRBJ1-6,NA,18,CASSNPRDRAGNNSPLHF,TGTGCCAGCAGCAATCCGCGGGACAGGGCGGGAAATAATTCACCCCTCCACTTT